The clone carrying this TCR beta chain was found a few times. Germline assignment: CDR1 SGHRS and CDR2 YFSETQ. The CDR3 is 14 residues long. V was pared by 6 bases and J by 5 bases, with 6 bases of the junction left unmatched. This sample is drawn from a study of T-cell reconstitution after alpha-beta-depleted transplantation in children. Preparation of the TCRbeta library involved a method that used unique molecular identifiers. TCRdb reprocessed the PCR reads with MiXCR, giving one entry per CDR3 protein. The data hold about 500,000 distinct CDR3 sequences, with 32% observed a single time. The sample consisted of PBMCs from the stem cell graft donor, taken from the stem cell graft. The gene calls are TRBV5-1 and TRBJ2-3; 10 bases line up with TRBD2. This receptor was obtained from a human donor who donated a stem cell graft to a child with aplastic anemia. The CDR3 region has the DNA TGCGCCAGCAAAATAGGGACTAGCGAAGATACGCAGTATTTT. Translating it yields CASKIGTSEDTQYF.